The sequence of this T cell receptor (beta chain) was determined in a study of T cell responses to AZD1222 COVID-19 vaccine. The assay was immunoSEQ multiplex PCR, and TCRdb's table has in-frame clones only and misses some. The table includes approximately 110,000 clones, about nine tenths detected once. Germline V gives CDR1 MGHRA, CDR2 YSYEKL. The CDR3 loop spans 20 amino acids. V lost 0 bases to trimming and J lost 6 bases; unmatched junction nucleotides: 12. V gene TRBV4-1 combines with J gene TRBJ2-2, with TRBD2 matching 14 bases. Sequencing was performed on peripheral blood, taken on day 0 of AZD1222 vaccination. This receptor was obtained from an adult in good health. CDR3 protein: CASSQEAVMGLAGDPGELFF. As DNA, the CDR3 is TGCGCCAGCAGCCAAGAGGCCGTTATGGGACTAGCGGGAGATCCCGGGGAGCTGTTTTTT.